The TCR beta chain under discussion was sequenced for a study of cytomegalovirus exposure and HLA in healthy donors. Trimming removed 3 bases from V and 4 bases from J; junction bases left unmatched: 11. Germline-derived CDR1 and CDR2 are SQVTM and ANQGSEA. The CDR3 is 15 residues long. Using immunoSEQ multiplex PCR, the repertoire was profiled, and TCRdb retains in-frame clones only, with some absent. This table has around 120,000 clones, 88% appearing once. These donors were members of the 120-subject validation cohort, a group separate from the roughly 670-subject first cohort. This chain joins TRBV29-1 and TRBJ1-2; 7 nucleotides line up with TRBD1. Sequenced sample: PBMCs. The receptor was isolated from a woman aged 18-30 years in good health and CMV-seropositive. CDR3 residues: CSVEARQGSSYGYTF. The CDR3 DNA follows: TGCAGCGTTGAGGCCCGACAGGGTAGTAGCTATGGCTACACCTTC.